This record concerns one T cell receptor beta chain sequence. Germline loops: CDR1 SGHRS, CDR2 YFSETQ. J lost 0 bases, V lost 7 bases, and 6 bases had no gene match. The CDR3 length is 15 residues. TCRdb's copy holds only in-frame clones and misses some; the assay was immunoSEQ multiplex PCR. Of fewer than 60,000 clones listed, approximately 90% are singletons. The entry originates in a study of technical replicates of blood from a handful of donors. The clonotype comes from a human donor in good health. Some clones in this sample may be carry-over from other donors' samples. The rearrangement links TRBV5-1 to TRBJ2-2; 7 bases line up with TRBD2. Input material: PBMCs. The CDR3 loop reads CASGLGGANTGELFF. The DNA for the CDR3 is TGCGCCAGCGGATTGGGGGGGGCGAACACCGGGGAGCTGTTTTTT. The variable domain in full, completed from reference TRBV5-1 and TRBJ2-2, reads KAGVTQTPRYLIKTRGQQVTLSCSPISGHRSVSWYQQTPGQGLQFLFEYFSETQRNKGNFPGRFSGRQFSNSRSEMNVSTLELGDSALYLCASGLGGANTGELFFGEGSRLTVL.